This T cell receptor beta chain was sequenced in a study of T cell responses to AZD1222 COVID-19 vaccine. J lost 0 bases, V lost 2 bases, and 4 bases had no gene match. There are 15 residues in the CDR3. Germline values: CDR1 SGDLS, CDR2 YYNGEE. Generated by immunoSEQ multiplex PCR, the TCRdb table keeps only in-frame clones and is missing some. In the table there are some 56,000 clones, approximately 85% of which are singletons. The chain combines TRBV9 with TRBJ2-5; 7 bases fit TRBD2. The TCR originated in an adult in good health. Sample: peripheral blood, taken on day 0 of AZD1222 vaccination. The CDR3 here is CASSVGGKDQETQYF. The CDR3 DNA reads as TGTGCCAGCAGCGTCGGGGGGAAAGACCAAGAGACCCAGTACTTC.